This record concerns one T cell receptor (beta chain) sequence. Clones were read by immunoSEQ multiplex PCR, and TCRdb kept only the in-frame ones, dropping some. The table records under 200,000 clones, 75% to 90% of them present only once. Categorization into cohorts depended on clinical history that participants reported. This CDR3 is 13 amino acids long. Germline CDR1 reads SNHLY; CDR2 reads FYNNEI. V lost 7 bases and J lost 6, with 12 bases in between. These data are taken from a study of blood T cell repertoires in COVID-19. Study-level background: Both acute and convalescent COVID-19 samples were obtained from the United States, Italy and Spain. Nucleic acid was either cDNA or gDNA, and it came from T cells, B-cell-depleted T cells, or PBMCs.

Sequenced material: PBMCs or T cells enriched from blood (not recorded which). The J gene is TRBJ1-4, the V gene TRBV2; D possibly corresponds to TRBD1 (6 bases). The source is a woman in her forties or fifties who had recovered from COVID-19. The CDR3 here is CASTGQLDEKLFF. In DNA, the CDR3 is TGTGCCAGCACCGGACAGCTAGATGAAAAACTGTTTTTT. The full variable domain, completed using reference TRBV2 and TRBJ1-4, is EPEVTQTPSHQVTQMGQEVILRCVPISNHLYFYWYRQILGQKVEFLVSFYNNEISEKSEIFDDQFSVERPDGSNFTLKIRSTKLEDSAMYFCASTGQLDEKLFFGSGTQLSVL.